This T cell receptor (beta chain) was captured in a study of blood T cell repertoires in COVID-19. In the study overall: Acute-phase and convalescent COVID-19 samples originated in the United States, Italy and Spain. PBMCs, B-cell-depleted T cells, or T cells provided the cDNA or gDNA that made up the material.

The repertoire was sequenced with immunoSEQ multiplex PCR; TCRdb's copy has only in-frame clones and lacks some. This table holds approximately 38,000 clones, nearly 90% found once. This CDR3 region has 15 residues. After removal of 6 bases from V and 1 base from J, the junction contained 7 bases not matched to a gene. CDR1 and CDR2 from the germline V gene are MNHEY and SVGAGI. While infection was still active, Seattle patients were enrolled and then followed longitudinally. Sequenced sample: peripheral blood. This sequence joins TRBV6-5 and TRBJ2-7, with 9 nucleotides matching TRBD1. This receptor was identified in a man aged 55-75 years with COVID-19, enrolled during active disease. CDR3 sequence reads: CASRNPGQGSYEQYF. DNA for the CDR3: TGTGCCAGCAGAAACCCGGGACAGGGTTCCTACGAGCAGTACTTC.